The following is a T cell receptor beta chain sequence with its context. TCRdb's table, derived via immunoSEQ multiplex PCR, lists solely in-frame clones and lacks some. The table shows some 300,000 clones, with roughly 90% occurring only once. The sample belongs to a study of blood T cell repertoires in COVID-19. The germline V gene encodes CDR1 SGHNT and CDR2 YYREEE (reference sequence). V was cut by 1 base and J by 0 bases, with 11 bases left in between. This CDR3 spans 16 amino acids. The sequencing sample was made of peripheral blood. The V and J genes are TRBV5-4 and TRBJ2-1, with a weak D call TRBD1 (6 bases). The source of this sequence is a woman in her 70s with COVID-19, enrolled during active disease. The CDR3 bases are TGTGCCAGCAGCTTGTCCTCGGGACACTCCTACAATGAGCAGTTCTTC. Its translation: CASSLSSGHSYNEQFF. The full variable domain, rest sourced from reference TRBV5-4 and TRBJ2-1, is ETGVTQSPTHLIKTRGQQVTLRCSSQSGHNTVSWYQQALGQGPQFIFQYYREEENGRGNFPPRFSGLQFPNYSSELNVNALELDDSALYLCASSLSSGHSYNEQFFGPGTRLTVL.